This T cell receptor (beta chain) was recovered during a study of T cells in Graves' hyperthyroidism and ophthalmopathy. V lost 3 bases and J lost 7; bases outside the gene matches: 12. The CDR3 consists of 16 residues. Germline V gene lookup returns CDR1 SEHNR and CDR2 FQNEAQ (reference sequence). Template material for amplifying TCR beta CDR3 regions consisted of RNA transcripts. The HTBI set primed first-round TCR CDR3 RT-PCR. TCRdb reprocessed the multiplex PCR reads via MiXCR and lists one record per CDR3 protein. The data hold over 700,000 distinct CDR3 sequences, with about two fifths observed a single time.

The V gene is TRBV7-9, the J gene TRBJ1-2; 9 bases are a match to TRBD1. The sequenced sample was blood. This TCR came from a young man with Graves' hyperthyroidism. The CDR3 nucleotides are TGTGCCAGCAGCTTTGTAGGGACAGGGTATTATGGTGGCTACACCTTC. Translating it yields CASSFVGTGYYGGYTF.